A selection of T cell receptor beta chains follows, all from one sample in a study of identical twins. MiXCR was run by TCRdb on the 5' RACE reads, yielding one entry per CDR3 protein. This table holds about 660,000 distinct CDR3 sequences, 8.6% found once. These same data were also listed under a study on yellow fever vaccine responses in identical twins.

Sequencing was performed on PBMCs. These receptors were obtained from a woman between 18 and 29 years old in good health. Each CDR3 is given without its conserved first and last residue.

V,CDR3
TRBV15,ATSTGGGGETQY
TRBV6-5,ASSYSGTGSYNEQF
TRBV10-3,AISESMGQNYGYT
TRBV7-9,ASSLVDRSNYEQY
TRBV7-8,ASSLDPPGLVRETQY
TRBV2,ASSEKRWGDEQF
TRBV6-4,ASSDTSGGTDTQY
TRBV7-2,ASSLGTGVLTDTQY
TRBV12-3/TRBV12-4,ASSFPTENTEAF
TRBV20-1,SASRGSNQPQH
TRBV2,ASSENGGNYGYT
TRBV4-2,ASSQFWALDTGELF
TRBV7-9,ASKIQGTNTEAF
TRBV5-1,ASSLRDSYNELF
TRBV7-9,ASSDRGNPSEKLF
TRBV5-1,ASSLEGRGETQY
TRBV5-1,ASSLLGSGGGTDTQY
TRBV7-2,ASSLVPGLAGVGEQF
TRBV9,ASNPGVGGYGYT
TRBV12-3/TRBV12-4,ASRLAGDRNEQY
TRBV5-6,ASSFSGRGREQY
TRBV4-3,ASSPRLRSPLH
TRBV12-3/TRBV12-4,ASRGTRDRASDEQY
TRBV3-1,ASSPTPAGDETQY
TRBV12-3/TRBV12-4,ASRETGTGGGYT
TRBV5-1,ASSLEGLAGDRETQY
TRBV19,ASSKRSGSREDTQY
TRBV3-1,ASSQPGTSGYTGELF
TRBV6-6,ASSPDLNEQY
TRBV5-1,ASRFPPGDEQY
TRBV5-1,ASSLNRVSTEAF
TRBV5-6,ASSLIAANYEQY
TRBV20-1,SDSDRGLENSPLH
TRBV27,ASRTQGYGYT
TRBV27,ASSPRRVREQY
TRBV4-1,ARDYRGFFNICTDTQY
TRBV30,AWSPPDWENTEAF
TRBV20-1,SAPLGGNQPQH
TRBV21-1,ASSKGFRLAGDNEQF
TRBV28,ASSSLGQGPGTDTQY
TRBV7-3,ASSSVWGGNNEQF
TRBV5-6,ASSLRITLAKNIQY
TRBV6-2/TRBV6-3,ASSYWDRYTGELF
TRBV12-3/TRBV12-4,ASSLRGQAYEQY
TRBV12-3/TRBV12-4,ASSLRGGRTGELF
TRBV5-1,ASSLAAIGQGALETQY
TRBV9,ASSPRGGETEAF
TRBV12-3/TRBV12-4,ASSTRGLSYNEQF
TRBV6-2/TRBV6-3,ASSYTLAEGGETQY
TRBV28,ASSPFGGSVYEQY
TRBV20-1,SAPDPVNDEQY
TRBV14,ASSPQFGGGPYEQY
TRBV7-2,ASSLARLAASSYNEQF
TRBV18,ASSRQALAGDTGELF
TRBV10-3,AIRDEKPGEAF
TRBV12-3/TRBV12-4,ASRLTGTGTDTQY
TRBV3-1,ASSQGGPPMNTEAF
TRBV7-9,ASSSRTSGYEQY
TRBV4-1,ASSQLTGQETQY
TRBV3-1,ASSQDVGELF